This TCR beta chain was captured by sequencing in a study of tumor-infiltrating lymphocytes in primary liver carcinoma. Across the whole study: Patients, male and female, were 30 to 69 years old. Samples returned roughly 3.5 to 8 million productive TCRbeta reads, a yield that was similar across tissue types.

Reverse transcription of roughly 0.5 ug total RNA with a constant-region primer produced TCR beta cDNA. Each TCR beta library was derived from three nested multiplex PCR rounds that employed slightly modified ARM-PCR. TCRdb reanalysed the multiplex PCR reads using MiXCR and keeps one entry per CDR3 protein. This sample has around 99,000 distinct CDR3 sequences; just under 70% occur once, and the top ten carry 27%. This clonotype was counted a few times. This may come from a read error, since a much larger clone is one base off. Extraction of RNA together with DNA used about 17-30 mg of unsorted bulk tissue. Patients were chronically HBV-infected and treatment-naive. Specimen: tumor-adjacent normal liver tissue. The source of this sequence is a middle-aged man with primary liver carcinoma and hepatitis B virus infection.

CDR3 coding DNA: TGCGCCAACAGTAAGGGGGCTGGGGAGCAGTACTTC. Translating it yields CANSKGAGEQYF. The chain uses TRBV10-1 and TRBJ2-7, with 7 bases identical to TRBD1. Germline values: CDR1 WNHNN, CDR2 SYGVQD (reference sequence). The CDR3 length is 12 residues.